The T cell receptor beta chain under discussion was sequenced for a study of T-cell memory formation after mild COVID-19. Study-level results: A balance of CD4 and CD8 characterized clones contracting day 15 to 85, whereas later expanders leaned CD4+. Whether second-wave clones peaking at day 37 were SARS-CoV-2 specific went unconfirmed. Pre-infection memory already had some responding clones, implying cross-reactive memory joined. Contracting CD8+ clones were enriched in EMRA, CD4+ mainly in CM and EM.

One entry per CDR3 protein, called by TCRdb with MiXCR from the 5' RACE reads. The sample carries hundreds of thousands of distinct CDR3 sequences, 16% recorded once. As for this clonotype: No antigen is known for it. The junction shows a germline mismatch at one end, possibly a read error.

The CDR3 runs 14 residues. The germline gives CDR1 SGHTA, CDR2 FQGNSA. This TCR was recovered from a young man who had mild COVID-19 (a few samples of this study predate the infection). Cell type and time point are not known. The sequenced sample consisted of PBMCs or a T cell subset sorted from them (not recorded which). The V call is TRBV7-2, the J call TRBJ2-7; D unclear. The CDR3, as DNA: TGTGACAGCAGTGCCGGGCCCGGCGTCCGGGAGCAGTACTTC. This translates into CDSSAGPGVREQYF.